Detailed here is one TCR beta chain. Its antigen is currently unknown. Naive CD8 cells lacked CD45RO, underwent positive selection for CCR7 and left out terminally differentiated effector memory CD45RA+ cells. This CDR3 contains 15 residues. Germline values: CDR1 MNHNS, CDR2 SASEGT. V shed 4 bases and J 4 bases; nucleotides not matched to a gene: 5. This sample is part of a study of shared clonotypes between healthy human individuals. Study-level findings and limits: For sorted subsets, rarefaction showed incomplete sequencing despite large depth. In general, naive subsets displayed greater estimated richness than memory subsets did.

Per the authors' pipeline: For the immunoSEQ data, sequences were junction-only without quality scores, so filtering differed. Some clones are missing from TCRdb's copy, which holds only in-frame ones; the method was immunoSEQ multiplex PCR. That table furnishes V, J and clone size, whereas the DNA furnished D and trimming. The table lists millions of clones, around 96% of them singletons. This TCR derives from a man aged 18 to 30 in good health. Sequencing input: naive CD8+ T cells sorted from blood. This chain joins TRBV6-1 and TRBJ2-7, with 12 bases that match TRBD2. CDR3 residues: CASSGGLAGIYEQYF. The CDR3 DNA follows: TGTGCCAGCAGTGGCGGACTAGCGGGAATATACGAGCAGTACTTC.